This T cell receptor (beta chain) was found in a study of T cell responses to AZD1222 COVID-19 vaccine. Study results and limitations: Unmutated variant regions reportedly attract nearly half of all spike-specific TCRs. Two AZD1222 doses significantly raised spike-specific TCR breadth and depth over controls. Donors, mostly white British, included more females; clonal diversity was possibly underestimated.

About this clone itself: What it binds is not known.

This CDR3 is 14 amino acids long. CDR1 is SGDLS and CDR2 is YYNGEE in the germline V gene. The germline V and J ends were trimmed by 4 bases and 6 bases, with 13 bases remaining between them. Clones were read by immunoSEQ multiplex PCR, and TCRdb kept only the in-frame ones, dropping some. The listing contains over 140,000 clones. The sequenced material came from peripheral blood. The receptor was derived from an adult in good health. The genes are TRBV9 and TRBJ1-4; D not resolved. CDR3 DNA sequence: TGTGCCAGCAGCTCTAATCCCCTAGATGAAAAACTGTTTTTT. It codes for CASSSNPLDEKLFF.